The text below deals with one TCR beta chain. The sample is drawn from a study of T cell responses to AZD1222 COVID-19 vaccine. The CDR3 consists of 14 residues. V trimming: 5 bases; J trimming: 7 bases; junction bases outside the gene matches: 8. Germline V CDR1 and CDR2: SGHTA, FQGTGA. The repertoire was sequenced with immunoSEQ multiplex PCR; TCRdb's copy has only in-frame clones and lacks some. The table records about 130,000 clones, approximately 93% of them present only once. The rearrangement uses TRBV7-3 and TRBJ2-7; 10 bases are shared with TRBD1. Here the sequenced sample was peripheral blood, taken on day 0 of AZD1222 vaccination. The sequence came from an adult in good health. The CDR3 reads CASSPRQGALEQYF. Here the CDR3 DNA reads TGTGCCAGCAGCCCTCGACAGGGGGCGTTGGAGCAGTACTTC. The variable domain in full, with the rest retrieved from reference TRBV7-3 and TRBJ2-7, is GAGVSQTPSNKVTEKGKYVELRCDPISGHTALYWYRQSLGQGPEFLIYFQGTGAADDSGLPNDRFFAVRPEGSVSTLKIQRTERGDSAVYLCASSPRQGALEQYFGPGTRLTVT.